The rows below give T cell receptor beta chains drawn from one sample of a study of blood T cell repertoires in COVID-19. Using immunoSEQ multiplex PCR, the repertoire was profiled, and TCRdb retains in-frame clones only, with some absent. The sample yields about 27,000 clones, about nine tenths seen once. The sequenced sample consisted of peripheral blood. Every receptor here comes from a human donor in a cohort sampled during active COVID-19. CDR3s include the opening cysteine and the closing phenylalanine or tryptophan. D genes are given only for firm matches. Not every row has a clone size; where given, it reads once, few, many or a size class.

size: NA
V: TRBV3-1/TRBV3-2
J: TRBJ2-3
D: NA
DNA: TGTGCCAGCAGCCAAGCCCGGTCCGGTAAAGCAGATACGCAGTATTTT
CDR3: CASSQARSGKADTQYF

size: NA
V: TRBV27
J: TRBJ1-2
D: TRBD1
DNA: TGTGCCAGCAGTTTCCAGGGGGCCGGTTATGGCTACACCTTC
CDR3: CASSFQGAGYGYTF

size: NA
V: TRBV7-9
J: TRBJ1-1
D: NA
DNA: TGTGCCAGCAGCTCCTCAGGGTTGAGGTCTGAAGCTTTCTTT
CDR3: CASSSSGLRSEAFF

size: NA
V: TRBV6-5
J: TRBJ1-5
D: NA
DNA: TGTGCCAGCAGTTTCCAGAGCAATCAGCCCCAGCATTTT
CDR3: CASSFQSNQPQHF

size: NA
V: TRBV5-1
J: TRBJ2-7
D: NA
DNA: TGCGCCAGCAGCTACGGATTCGGGGAATTGAGGGAGCAGTACTTC
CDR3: CASSYGFGELREQYF

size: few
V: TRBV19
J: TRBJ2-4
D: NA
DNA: TGTGCCAGTAGTGGGGGTTGGGGTAGCGGTGTAGCCAAAAACATTCAGTACTTC
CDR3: CASSGGWGSGVAKNIQYF

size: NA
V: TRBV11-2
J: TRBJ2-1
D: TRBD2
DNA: TGTGCCAGCAGCTCACTTACGGGGGGGGATGAGCAGTTCTTC
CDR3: CASSSLTGGDEQFF

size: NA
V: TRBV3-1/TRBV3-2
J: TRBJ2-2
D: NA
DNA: TGTGCCAGCAGCCCACCACAGGGATGGGAGCTGTTTTTT
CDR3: CASSPPQGWELFF

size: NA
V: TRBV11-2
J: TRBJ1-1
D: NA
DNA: TGTGCCAGCAGCTTTCAGGGGAACACTGAAGCTTTCTTT
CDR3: CASSFQGNTEAFF

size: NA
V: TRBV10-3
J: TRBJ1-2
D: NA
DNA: TGTGCCAGCTCTCCCGAGCCATATGGCTACACCTTC
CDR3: CASSPEPYGYTF

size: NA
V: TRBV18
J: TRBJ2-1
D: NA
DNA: TGTGCCAGCTCACCAGGGGCCCCACGCAATGAGCAGTTCTTC
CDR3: CASSPGAPRNEQFF

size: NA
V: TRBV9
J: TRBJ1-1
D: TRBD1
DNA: TGTGCCAGCAGCGTCATTGGTGGGGACAGGACACGAGCAACTGAAGCTTTCTTT
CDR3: CASSVIGGDRTRATEAFF

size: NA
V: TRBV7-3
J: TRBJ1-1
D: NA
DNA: TGTGCCAGCAAGTCCCGGGGTTCGAGCACTGAAGCTTTCTTT
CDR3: CASKSRGSSTEAFF

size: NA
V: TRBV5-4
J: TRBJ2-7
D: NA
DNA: TGTGCCAGCAGCTTGTTGGGGGCCTCGGAGCAGTACTTC
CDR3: CASSLLGASEQYF

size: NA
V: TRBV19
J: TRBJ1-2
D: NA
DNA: TGTGCCAGTAGTACGACACCAAACTATGGCTACACCTTC
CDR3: CASSTTPNYGYTF

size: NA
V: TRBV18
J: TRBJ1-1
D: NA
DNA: TGTGCCAGCTCAGCCGGTGCGACTGAAGCTTTCTTT
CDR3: CASSAGATEAFF